These 29 T cell receptor beta chains came from one sample sequenced in a study of blood T cell repertoires in COVID-19. Produced via immunoSEQ multiplex PCR; TCRdb's table is partial and in-frame only. The data contain 150,000 to 200,000 clones, around 80% of them singletons. The specimen was PBMCs or T cells enriched from blood (not recorded which). Receptors originate from a woman aged 55 to 70 who had recovered from COVID-19.

The chain is built from TRBV20-1 and TRBJ2-5, with D unresolved. The V gene's germline CDR1 is DFQATT and CDR2 SNEGSKA (reference sequence). The CDR3 runs 12 residues. With 3 bases removed from V and 5 bases from J, the gap between germline ends came to 10 bases. The chain's CDR3 is CSASSTTETQYF. In DNA form, the CDR3 reads TGCAGTGCTAGTAGCACTACCGAGACCCAGTACTTC.

The gene calls are TRBV9 and TRBJ2-2; TRBD2 might be the D (6 bases). From germline, CDR1 is SGDLS and CDR2 YYNGEE. V dropped 6 bases and J dropped 3 bases, with 15 bases sitting between them. The CDR3 length is 15 residues. For the CDR3, the DNA is TGTGCCAGCACCCCGGAGGGGCAATACACCGGGGAGCTGTTTTTT. Its translation is CASTPEGQYTGELFF. Filled out from reference TRBV9 and TRBJ2-2, the complete variable domain reads DSGVTQTPKHLITATGQRVTLRCSPRSGDLSVYWYQQSLDQGLQFLIQYYNGEERAKGNILERFSAQQFPDLHSELNLSSLELGDSALYFCASTPEGQYTGELFFGEGSRLTVL.

This clone has a handful of counts. The V and J genes are TRBV29-1 and TRBJ2-5; 10 bases are a match to TRBD1. V lost 7 bases, J lost 4 bases, and 12 bases stayed unmatched. Germline V gene sequence: CDR1 SQVTM, CDR2 ANQGSEA. The CDR3 is 15 residues long. DNA for the CDR3: TGCAGCGGAAAAAAGACAGGGGGCCTAGGAGAGACCCAGTACTTC. This translates into CSGKKTGGLGETQYF.

This sequence joins TRBV7-2 and TRBJ2-1; tentative D call: TRBD1 (5 bases). The V end lost 5 bases, the J end lost 0 bases, and 11 bases lay between the germline ends. The CDR3 sequence is 15 residues long. Germline-derived CDR1 and CDR2 are SGHTA and FQGNSA. The CDR3 loop is CASSVLGASYNEQFF. The CDR3 nucleotides read TGTGCCAGCAGCGTCCTAGGGGCCTCCTACAATGAGCAGTTCTTC.

This clone was detected only once. V usage is TRBV2 and J usage is TRBJ2-1, with a possible D match to TRBD1 (6 bases). V was pared by 5 bases and J by 8 bases, with 16 bases between. Germline V gene sequence: CDR1 SNHLY, CDR2 FYNNEI. This CDR3 has 14 amino acids. This chain's CDR3 is CASSMTGEWDEQFF. CDR3 DNA sequence: TGTGCCAGCAGTATGACAGGAGAGTGGGATGAGCAGTTCTTC.

The V and J genes are TRBV20-1 and TRBJ2-7; 12 bases are shared with TRBD2. Germline loops: CDR1 DFQATT, CDR2 SNEGSKA (reference sequence). This CDR3 is built from 16 residues. V lost 3 bases and J lost 3; bases outside the gene matches: 9. CDR3 sequence reads: CSASLGTSGLLYEQYF. The CDR3 DNA follows: TGCAGTGCTAGTCTCGGGACTAGCGGGCTACTCTACGAGCAGTACTTC.

This clone was counted once. The chain recombines TRBV2 with TRBJ1-1; the match to TRBD1 covers 9 bases. The CDR3 runs to 14 residues. Germline values: CDR1 SNHLY, CDR2 FYNNEI. The V gene end was trimmed by 6 bases and the J gene end by 4 bases; junction bases not matched to a gene: 6. CDR3 nucleotide sequence: TGTGCCAGCAGCGGGACAGGGTGGGGCACTGAAGCTTTCTTT. This sequence encodes CASSGTGWGTEAFF.

The rearrangement joins TRBV2 to TRBJ1-2, with a tentative D call TRBD1 (6 bases). CDR1 and CDR2 from the germline V gene are SNHLY and FYNNEI. The CDR3 runs to 14 residues. V dropped 5 bases and J dropped 8 bases, with 18 bases sitting between them. The CDR3 here is CASSRDKGVGGYTF. CDR3 in DNA: TGTGCCAGCAGTAGGGACAAGGGGGTGGGCGGCTACACCTTC. Full variable domain (outside the CDR3, taken from reference TRBV2 and TRBJ1-2): EPEVTQTPSHQVTQMGQEVILRCVPISNHLYFYWYRQILGQKVEFLVSFYNNEISEKSEIFDDQFSVERPDGSNFTLKIRSTKLEDSAMYFCASSRDKGVGGYTFGSGTRLTVV.

The V call is TRBV7-2, the J call TRBJ2-3; D is uncertain. CDR1 and CDR2 (germline): SGHTA, FQGNSA. Trimming stripped 1 base from V and 4 bases from J, with 9 bases between. The CDR3 covers 14 residues. CDR3 nucleotides: TGTGCCAGCAGCTTAGGGCCCCCGCCAGATACGCAGTATTTT. Translated: CASSLGPPPDTQYF.

This chain joins TRBV29-1 and TRBJ2-7; 7 bases line up with TRBD2. The trim removed 1 base at V and 2 bases at J, leaving 5 bases unmatched. The CDR3 loop spans 14 amino acids. Germline V CDR1 and CDR2: SQVTM, ANQGSEA. In DNA form, the CDR3 reads TGCAGCGTTGAAGGGGGGGGAGGTACCTACGAGCAGTACTTC. Residues: CSVEGGGGTYEQYF.

This chain links TRBV28 with TRBJ2-7; maybe TRBD1 (7 bases). Trimming shortened V by 6 bases and J by 5 bases, and 11 bases separated the two germline ends. The CDR3 contains 12 residues. In germline, CDR1 is MDHEN, CDR2 SYDVKM. The CDR3 nucleotides are TGTGCCAGCAGGCGGGGACAGCACGAGCAGTACTTC. Translating it yields CASRRGQHEQYF. Drawing the rest from reference TRBV28 and TRBJ2-7, the complete variable domain is DVKVTQSSRYLVKRTGEKVFLECVQDMDHENMFWYRQDPGLGLRLIYFSYDVKMKEKGDIPEGYSVSREKKERFSLILESASTNQTSMYLCASRRGQHEQYFGPGTRLTVT.

The chain combines TRBV19 with TRBJ1-1; TRBD1 is a possible D gene (5 bases). The CDR3 covers 16 residues. Germline CDR1 reads LNHDA; CDR2 reads SQIVND (reference sequence). Trimming took 3 bases from V and 2 from J, leaving 16 bases between them. In DNA form, the CDR3 reads TGTGCCAGTAGTATGGCGCAGGGAACAGGAAACACTGAAGCTTTCTTT. It translates to CASSMAQGTGNTEAFF.

The chain's CDR3 is CASSQLSTDTQYF. CDR3 bases: TGTGCCAGCAGCCAACTGAGCACAGATACGCAGTATTTT. V gene TRBV3-1 (or the pseudogene TRBV3-2) combines with J gene TRBJ2-3; D uncertain. The germline CDR1 and CDR2 sequences are LGHDT and YNNKEL (reference sequence). CDR3 length: 13 residues. V was trimmed by 2 bases and J by 0 bases, leaving 3 bases between them.

The chain couples TRBV7-9 to TRBJ1-1; D might be TRBD1 (6 bases). Germline V gene data show CDR1 as SEHNR and CDR2 as FQNEAQ (reference sequence). The CDR3 is 11 amino acids. Trimming left V 4 bases short and J 7 bases short, with 7 bases between. Here the CDR3 DNA reads TGTGCCAGCAGCTGGGGGCGTGAAGCTTTCTTT. Protein: CASSWGREAFF.

This clone occurred once. Here the CDR3 DNA reads TGCGCCAGCCGGGACTTGACCGGGGAGCTGTTTTTT. This gives the protein CASRDLTGELFF. The chain has TRBV5-1 and TRBJ2-2, with a possible D match to TRBD2 (6 bases). V lost 7 bases to trimming and J lost 5 bases, with 9 bases between them. Per germline, CDR1 SGHRS and CDR2 YFSETQ. This CDR3 region has 12 residues.

The gene calls are TRBV5-1 and TRBJ1-1, with TRBD1 matching over 8 bases. The germline V gene has CDR1 SGHRS and CDR2 YFSETQ. The CDR3 is 16 residues long. The V segment lost 0 bases and the J segment 4 bases; nucleotides outside the gene matches: 8. The CDR3 protein is CASSLVQGAPGTEAFF. CDR3 bases: TGCGCCAGCAGCTTGGTCCAGGGGGCGCCGGGCACTGAAGCTTTCTTT.

A note on this clone: This specimen includes other DNA sequences encoding the same CDR3. V and J are TRBV19 and TRBJ1-2, with D hard to call. The CDR3 spans 14 residues. Trimming removed 5 bases from V and 1 base from J, with 11 bases in between. The germline gives CDR1 LNHDA, CDR2 SQIVND (reference sequence). In nucleotides, the CDR3 is TGTGCCAGTAGTCCTCAGCGCAGTAACTATGGCTACACCTTC. This sequence encodes CASSPQRSNYGYTF.

This chain joins TRBV27 and TRBJ2-3; D is possibly TRBD1 (6 bases). V lost 3 bases and J 0 bases, leaving 16 bases between the germline ends. Germline V gene data show CDR1 as MNHEY and CDR2 as SMNVEV (reference sequence). The CDR3 sequence is 17 residues long. The CDR3 coding sequence is TGTGCCAGCAGTTTGGCTGGCAGGGGACGTAGCACAGATACGCAGTATTTT. Translating gives CASSLAGRGRSTDTQYF.

This chain uses TRBV5-4 with TRBJ1-3; D perhaps matches TRBD1 (5 bases). With 2 bases removed from V and 4 bases from J, the gap between germline ends came to 13 bases. This CDR3 comprises 15 residues. CDR1 SGHNT and CDR2 YYREEE come from the germline V gene (reference sequence). The CDR3 nucleotides are TGTGCCAGCAGCTTAGGGAAGCAGGGAGGAAACACCATATATTTT. Translation: CASSLGKQGGNTIYF.

The V gene is TRBV4-2, the J gene TRBJ2-1; the match to TRBD2 covers 12 bases. Trimming at V came to 1 base and at J to 2 bases, leaving 6 bases not matched to a gene. The CDR3 sequence is 18 residues long. Per the germline V gene, CDR1 is LGHNA and CDR2 is YNFKEQ. The DNA for the CDR3 is TGTGCCAGCAGCCAAGGCCTAACTAGCGGGGGGCCCTACAATGAGCAGTTCTTC. Translation gives CASSQGLTSGGPYNEQFF.

This sequence joins TRBV5-4 and TRBJ2-7, with no clear D. Germline V lookup: CDR1 SGHNT, CDR2 YYREEE (reference sequence). The CDR3 is 11 residues long. V gave up 5 bases and J gave up 2 bases, with 5 bases separating them. CDR3 DNA sequence: TGTGCCAGCAGTAACACCTACGAGCAGTACTTC. Translation: CASSNTYEQYF.

The chain is built from TRBV3-1 (or the pseudogene TRBV3-2) and TRBJ1-5; 7 bases match TRBD1. V gave up 4 bases and J gave up 9 bases; unmatched junction bases: 3. The CDR3 totals 12 residues. Germline CDR1 and CDR2: LGHDT and YNNKEL (reference sequence). The CDR3 nucleotides are TGTGCCAGCAGCCTTCGACAGGGGCCCCAGCATTTT. It yields the protein CASSLRQGPQHF.

The rearrangement joins TRBV6-6 to TRBJ1-6; 8 bases are shared with TRBD1. This CDR3 is 17 amino acids long. Trimming removed 5 bases from V and 0 bases from J; junction bases left unmatched: 6. CDR1 is MNHNY and CDR2 is SVGAGI in the germline V gene (reference sequence). CDR3 residues: CASSHDRGVSYNSPLHF. The CDR3 nucleotides are TGTGCCAGCAGTCACGACAGGGGCGTCTCCTATAATTCACCCCTCCACTTT.

In its sample, this clone was seen once. This chain uses TRBV5-1 with TRBJ2-1, with TRBD1 matching 8 bases. Unmatched junction bases numbered 5, after V lost 2 bases and J lost 1 base. The germline V gene has CDR1 SGHRS and CDR2 YFSETQ. CDR3 length: 16 residues. CDR3 amino acids: CASSLSQGASYNEQFF. CDR3 in DNA: TGCGCCAGCAGCTTATCGCAGGGGGCGTCCTACAATGAGCAGTTCTTC.

The chain has TRBV6-5 and TRBJ2-4; the D gene is possibly TRBD2 (6 bases). The CDR3 totals 13 residues. From germline, CDR1 is MNHEY and CDR2 SVGAGI. V was cut by 6 bases and J by 11 bases, with 17 bases left in between. The CDR3: CASRMVGGALQYF. CDR3 coding DNA: TGTGCCAGCAGGATGGTGGGGGGTGCTCTTCAGTACTTC.

This clone occurred once. V usage is TRBV7-9 and J usage is TRBJ1-2, with TRBD1 matching 7 bases. V lost 4 bases and J lost 6; bases outside the gene matches: 17. The CDR3 sequence is 17 residues long. Per the germline V gene, CDR1 is SEHNR and CDR2 is FQNEAQ (reference sequence). The CDR3 region is CASSWGTDFGRKDGYTF. The CDR3 region has the DNA TGTGCCAGCAGCTGGGGGACAGATTTTGGGAGGAAGGATGGCTACACCTTC.

Note on this clone: One end of the junction is discordant with germline, which a read error may explain. This rearrangement joins TRBV5-5 to TRBJ2-7, with D possibly matching TRBD1 (6 bases). The germline V gene encodes CDR1 SGHKS and CDR2 YYEKEE (reference sequence). CDR3 length: 12 amino acids. CDR3 in amino acids: CASSLSEQGGDF. The CDR3, as DNA: TGTGCCAGCAGCTTGAGTGAACAGGGTGGTGACTTC. The whole variable domain, filled in from reference TRBV5-5 and TRBJ2-7, reads DAGVTQSPTHLIKTRGQQVTLRCSPISGHKSVSWYQQVLGQGPQFIFQYYEKEERGRGNFPDRFSARQFPNYSSELNVNALLLGDSALYLCASSLSEQGGDFGPGTRLTVT.

This chain uses TRBV3-1 (or the pseudogene TRBV3-2) with TRBJ2-3; D not resolved. Trimming stripped 3 bases from V and 6 bases from J, with 13 bases between. The CDR3 is 14 amino acids. The germline V gene encodes CDR1 LGHDT and CDR2 YNNKEL (reference sequence). The CDR3, as DNA: TGTGCCAGCAGCCATAGTAAGTCGTTTGATACGCAGTATTTT. Protein product: CASSHSKSFDTQYF.

J is TRBJ2-2 and V is TRBV28; 16 positions agree with TRBD2. The V and J ends lost 4 bases and 6 bases, in that order; junction bases with no gene match: 5. The CDR3 is 17 amino acids. Germline-derived CDR1 and CDR2 are MDHEN and SYDVKM. In DNA, the CDR3 is TGTGCCAGCAGTTGGGGACTAGCGGGAGGGCAGGCCGGGGAGCTGTTTTTT. Translating it yields CASSWGLAGGQAGELFF.